These 15 T cell receptor beta chains were sequenced from one sample in a study of read filtering for tumor transcriptome and immune sequencing. The library was built from around 380 ng RNA with molecular barcoded adaptors for alpha/delta and beta/gamma chains. One entry per CDR3 protein, called by TCRdb with MiXCR from the reads. The sample includes some 46,000 distinct CDR3 sequences, around 20% seen only once; the top ten take around two fifths. The sample was a population of CD138-negative cells sorted from bone marrow. The receptors here all came from a donor over 35 with multiple myeloma.

With regard to this clonotype: Since no conserved phenylalanine or tryptophan closes the CDR3, a read error is the likely cause. The limits of the CDR3 on the DNA are not certain, so only TCRdb's listed CDR3 is given. The chain carries TRBV11-2 and TRBJ2-5; no check of the table's D call, TRBD1, against the DNA was made. Germline V gene sequence: CDR1 SGHAT, CDR2 FQNNGV. With termini counted, the CDR3 has 17 amino acids. This CDR3 is CASSLGVRGANQETRYY.

This clonotype was found many times. The chain recombines TRBV11-2 with TRBJ2-3; 7 nucleotides align to TRBD2. The germline gives CDR1 SGHAT, CDR2 FQNNGV. The V and J ends lost 1 base and 2 bases, in that order; junction bases with no gene match: 6. The CDR3 length is 16 residues. Here the CDR3 reads CASSLGREAVTDTQYF. CDR3 sequence (DNA): TGTGCCAGCAGCTTAGGACGGGAGGCTGTCACAGATACGCAGTATTTT.

This clonotype has ten or more counts. The chain recombines TRBV7-2 with TRBJ2-1; 10 nucleotides line up with TRBD2. V was clipped by 1 base and J by 8 bases; unmatched bases: 5. The CDR3 consists of 15 residues. Per germline, CDR1 SGHTA and CDR2 FQGNSA. Here the CDR3 DNA reads TGTGCCAGCAGCTTAGGCCTAGCGGGAGTCTATGAGCAGTTCTTC. Translated: CASSLGLAGVYEQFF.

This clonotype was observed at least ten times. The chain couples TRBV3-1 to TRBJ2-1, with D perhaps TRBD1 (6 bases). The CDR3 totals 15 residues. With 7 bases removed from V and 5 bases from J, the gap between germline ends came to 18 bases. The germline gives CDR1 LGHDT, CDR2 YNNKEL (reference sequence). The CDR3 spells CASTQGDFKNNEQFF. The CDR3 DNA is TGTGCCAGCACACAGGGAGATTTCAAGAACAATGAGCAGTTCTTC.

In its sample, this clonotype was seen many times. The rearrangement joins TRBV29-1 to TRBJ2-1; tentative D call: TRBD2 (6 bases). V dropped 5 bases and J dropped 6 bases, with 17 bases sitting between them. CDR1 and CDR2 (germline): SQVTM, ANQGSEA. The CDR3 loop spans 14 amino acids. The CDR3 here is CSVQPGLWANEQFF. DNA of the CDR3: TGCAGCGTTCAACCGGGACTCTGGGCCAATGAGCAGTTCTTC.

This clonotype was seen ten or more times. The V and J genes are TRBV5-1 and TRBJ2-1; 7 bases line up with TRBD2. V shed 2 bases and J 3 bases; nucleotides not matched to a gene: 5. The CDR3 contains 15 residues. Looked up from germline, CDR1 is SGHRS and CDR2 is YFSETQ. This CDR3 reads CASSFAGDFYNEQFF. As DNA, the CDR3 is TGCGCCAGCAGCTTCGCGGGAGATTTCTACAATGAGCAGTTCTTC. The entire variable domain, with the rest obtained from reference TRBV5-1 and TRBJ2-1, is as follows: KAGVTQTPRYLIKTRGQQVTLSCSPISGHRSVSWYQQTPGQGLQFLFEYFSETQRNKGNFPGRFSGRQFSNSRSEMNVSTLELGDSALYLCASSFAGDFYNEQFFGPGTRLTVL.

The chain employs TRBV28 and TRBJ2-1; TRBD2 aligns across 9 bases. The CDR3 totals 16 residues. The V and J ends lost 3 bases and 5 bases, in that order; junction bases with no gene match: 8. Germline V gene lookup returns CDR1 MDHEN and CDR2 SYDVKM. CDR3 sequence: CASSFLSGSPNNEQFF. The CDR3 nucleotides are TGTGCCAGCAGTTTCCTTAGCGGGAGTCCTAACAATGAGCAGTTCTTC.

This clonotype has at least ten counts. The V call is TRBV11-2, the J call TRBJ2-1, with D unclear. Germline CDR1 is SGHAT and CDR2 is FQNNGV. The CDR3 sequence is 14 residues long. Trimming left V 5 bases short and J 3 bases short, with 11 bases between. This CDR3 is CASSGSENYNEQFF. The CDR3 DNA is TGTGCCAGCAGCGGCTCGGAGAACTACAATGAGCAGTTCTTC.

This clonotype was detected a few times. This chain uses TRBV15 with TRBJ1-1; weak D call: TRBD1 (5 bases). The CDR3 length is 16 residues. In germline, CDR1 is LNHNV, CDR2 YYDKDF (reference sequence). V lost 4 bases and J 3 bases, leaving 18 bases between the germline ends. CDR3 DNA: TGTGCCACCAGCACGGCATTGTCCGGGGCCCACACTGAAGCTTTCTTT. It codes for CATSTALSGAHTEAFF.

This clonotype was seen many times. The rearrangement joins TRBV2 to TRBJ1-1, with D possibly TRBD1 on 5 matching bases. The V end was cut by 4 bases, the J end by 6 bases, with 12 bases between. The CDR3 is 13 amino acids. Germline V CDR1 and CDR2: SNHLY, FYNNEI. The CDR3 spells CASSALQGAEAFF. Written as DNA, the CDR3 is TGTGCCAGCAGTGCTTTGCAGGGCGCTGAAGCTTTCTTT.

The chain has TRBV28 and TRBJ2-1, with 9 positions matching TRBD1. The germline CDR1 and CDR2 sequences are MDHEN and SYDVKM. The CDR3 totals 13 residues. V lost 8 bases to trimming and J lost 8 bases; unmatched junction nucleotides: 7. The CDR3 protein is CASGGQGTDEQFF. The DNA for the CDR3 is TGTGCCAGCGGGGGACAGGGAACGGATGAGCAGTTCTTC.

To note about this clonotype: This may be a read error, as it is one base from a much larger clone. No conserved phenylalanine or tryptophan ends this CDR3, so it is likely a read error. The rearrangement joins TRBV6-2 or TRBV6-3 to TRBJ2-1, with D possibly TRBD2 on 6 matching bases. The CDR3 is 14 residues long. Per germline, CDR1 MNHEY and CDR2 SVGEGT. With 5 bases removed from V and 3 bases from J, the gap between germline ends came to 11 bases. As DNA, the CDR3 is TGTGCCAGCAGTAGCCGGGAGATCTACAATGAGCAGTTCTCC. Translation gives CASSSREIYNEQFS.

This clonotype has a count of ten or more. V usage is TRBV6-1 and J usage is TRBJ2-7; a possible D gene is TRBD1 (6 bases). CDR1 is MNHNS and CDR2 is SASEGT in the germline V gene. Deletions cut 1 base from V and 4 bases from J, with 11 bases between. This CDR3 has 14 residues. CDR3 nucleotide sequence: TGTGCCAGCAGTGAAGGTGCAGGGGTTTACGAGCAGTACTTC. This gives the protein CASSEGAGVYEQYF.

In its sample, this clonotype was seen many times. The V call is TRBV28, the J call TRBJ2-5, with 8 bases fitting TRBD1. V gave up 6 bases and J gave up 2 bases; unmatched junction bases: 5. Germline V gives CDR1 MDHEN, CDR2 SYDVKM. The CDR3 runs 14 residues. CDR3 sequence (DNA): TGTGCCAGCAGCTATACAGGGGGACAAGAGACCCAGTACTTC. As protein: CASSYTGGQETQYF.

Remarks on this clonotype: A much larger clone lies a single base off, so this may be a read error. The rearrangement uses TRBV19 and TRBJ2-5, with D unclear. This CDR3 region has 13 residues. Germline CDR1 is LNHDA and CDR2 is SQIVND (reference sequence). CDR3 DNA sequence: TGTGCCAGTAGTATATCCCCAAGAGACCCCCAGTCCTTC. Its translation: CASSISPRDPQSF.